This T cell receptor beta chain stems from a study of Graves' ophthalmopathy and Graves' hyperthyroidism. The authors amplified TCR beta CDR3 regions, and they did so from RNA transcripts for repertoire sequencing. The first-round RT-PCR employed HTBI primers together with the Qiagen OneStep RT-PCR kit. A multiplex PCR was then performed as the second round. One entry per CDR3 protein, called by TCRdb with MiXCR from the multiplex PCR reads. Among almost 400,000 distinct CDR3 sequences listed, around 18% were seen once. The CDR3 spans 15 residues. The germline gives CDR1 LGHDT, CDR2 YNNKEL (reference sequence). Trimming took off 0 bases at V and 3 bases at J, with 8 bases between the two ends. This clonotype was recorded at least ten times. Its antigen is undetermined. Ophthalmopathy donors showed moderate-to-severe activity, CAS ≥3, NOSPECS ≥4 and a duration under 3 months. Study-wide results and limits: Ophthalmopathy progression was predicted with 55% to 71% sensitivity and roughly 72% specificity. Blood also carried most expanded thyroid clonotypes exceeding 0.001 frequency. A 13-signature model separated ophthalmopathy from stable hyperthyroidism, reaching roughly 85% sensitivity and 75% to 83% specificity cross-validated.

Sequencing input: peripheral blood. The clonotype was recovered from a young woman with Graves' ophthalmopathy. The chain is built from TRBV3-1 and TRBJ2-2, with D possibly being TRBD1 (5 bases). CDR3 sequence reads: CASSQEKGYTGELFF. The CDR3 region has the DNA TGTGCCAGCAGCCAAGAGAAGGGGTACACCGGGGAGCTGTTTTTT.